The sequence of this TCR beta chain was determined in a study of post-analysis software for immune sequencing data (dated by TCRdb to 2013 to 2016). For the study in its entirety: The recorded disease courses included relapsing-remitting, secondary progressive and progressive-relapsing multiple sclerosis, and some patients had no subtype annotation. The multiple sclerosis patient repertoires were compared with 10 to 12 previously published healthy control repertoires from donors aged about 6 to 26 years. A subset of samples was prepared in parallel using single-end sample barcoding, then pooled and co-amplified after Illumina adapter ligation. Study-wide conclusions, independent of this receptor: Patients showed significantly higher frequencies than controls for about five TRBV segments, among them TRBV5-6, TRBV5-1 and TRBV20-1. The multiple sclerosis patient group was slightly younger than the control group. Direct clustering with F measure showed strong co-clustering of samples prepared in the same batch, prompting a batch-effect correction. Normalized Chao1 diversity was significantly lower in multiple sclerosis patients than controls, suggesting substantial peripheral T-cell clonal expansion.

To demonstrate the VDJtools post-analysis software, TCR beta repertoires were profiled from the peripheral blood of 10 to 15 young patients with multiple sclerosis. Multiple sclerosis patients were children and adolescents aged roughly 6 to 17 years. V is reduced by 7 bases and J by 0 bases, leaving a spacing of 19 bases between them. The CDR3 has 16 amino acids, counting the end cysteine and phenylalanine. Only the CDR3 region is kept as DNA, spanning 48 bases read in frame from base 1. Libraries were made using PCR. Sequencing relied on an Illumina HiSeq 2500. To reduce PCR and sequencing biases, unique molecular identifiers were built into the TCR beta cDNA libraries. Some 500,000 cDNA molecules were obtained per 1 to 10 million input T cells, so each molecule approximated one T cell. The patient libraries were prepared and sequenced with the same protocol used for the earlier healthy control dataset. Within a given batch, samples were prepared together, multiplexed and sequenced on the same HiSeq lane. In the authors' own workflow: MIGEC handled the raw barcoded reads, throwing out single-read molecular identifier groups before consensus assembly and CDR3 extraction. VDJtools was used for post-analysis of the clonotype tables, and diversity was normalized by down-sampling every dataset to the size of the smallest sample. Repertoire overlap clustering matched CDR3 amino acid but not nucleotide sequences to correct batch-related cross-sample contamination. The public sequencing data were trimmed at Q25 with fastp and processed into clonotypes with MiXCR by TCRdb, which kept only in-frame beta chains. Each entry is one CDR3 protein sequence, shown with its most common DNA and genes. TCRdb's processing, not the study's, gives the V and J calls here. The sample table holds about 560,000 distinct CDR3 sequences, of which 44% were seen once. The top ten constitute more than 1.5% of the sample.

Concerning this clonotype itself: It has no known antigen specificity. No base qualities exist here, and no much larger clone lies one base off it.

The chain is encoded by TRBV12-3 or TRBV12-4 joined to TRBJ2-7, with the D call perhaps TRBD1 or TRBD2, as 7 bases match in each case. The receptor was isolated from a girl aged 10 to 17 with multiple sclerosis. Sample: blood. The CDR3 protein: CASTHARGRVSYEQYF. Here is the DNA: TGTGCCAGCACGCATGCCAGGGGGAGGGTCTCCTACGAGCAGTACTTC.